This T cell receptor beta chain was obtained from a study of T cell changes during pregnancy in multiple sclerosis. Measured with immunoSEQ multiplex PCR; TCRdb has only the in-frame clones, and not every one. The sample includes roughly 30,000 clones, more than 70% of them seen just once. CDR3 length equals 13 residues. Germline V lookup: CDR1 MDHEN, CDR2 SYDVKM. V gave up 9 bases and J gave up 5 bases, with 16 bases separating them. The chain couples TRBV28 to TRBJ2-5; TRBD2 is a possible D gene (5 bases). The input for sequencing was CD8+ T cells from peripheral blood mononuclear cells, taken in the first trimester of pregnancy. The TCR originated in a female donor with multiple sclerosis, enrolled in a pregnancy study. In nucleotides, the CDR3 is TGTGCCAGGGCCCAGGCGGGTGGGGAGACCCAGTACTTC. Translating gives CARAQAGGETQYF.